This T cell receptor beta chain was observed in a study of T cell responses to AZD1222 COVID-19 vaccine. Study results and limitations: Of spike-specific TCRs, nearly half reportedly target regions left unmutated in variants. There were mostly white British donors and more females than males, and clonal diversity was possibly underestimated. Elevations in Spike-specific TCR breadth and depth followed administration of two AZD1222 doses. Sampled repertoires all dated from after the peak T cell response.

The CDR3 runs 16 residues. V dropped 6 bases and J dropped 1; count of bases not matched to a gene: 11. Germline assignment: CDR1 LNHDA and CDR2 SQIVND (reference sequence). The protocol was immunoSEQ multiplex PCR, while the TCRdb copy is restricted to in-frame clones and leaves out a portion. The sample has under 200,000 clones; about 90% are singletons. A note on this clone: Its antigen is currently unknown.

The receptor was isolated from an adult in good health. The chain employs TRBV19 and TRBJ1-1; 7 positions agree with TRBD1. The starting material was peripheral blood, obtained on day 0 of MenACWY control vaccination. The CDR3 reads CASRKRTGGSNTEAFF. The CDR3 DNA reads TGTGCCAGTAGGAAGAGGACAGGCGGTTCGAACACTGAAGCTTTCTTT.